The sequence of this T cell receptor (beta chain) was determined in a study of blood T cell repertoires in COVID-19. As for the study in general: Donors in the United States, Italy and Spain gave samples during acute or convalescent COVID-19. The cDNA or gDNA used as material had been derived from T cells, B-cell-depleted T cells, or PBMCs.

V was clipped by 1 base and J by 4 bases, with 6 bases between them. Germline loops: CDR1 LNHDA, CDR2 SQIVND (reference sequence). The CDR3 has 13 residues. TCRdb's table, derived via immunoSEQ multiplex PCR, lists solely in-frame clones and lacks some. The table records roughly 150,000 clones, about 85% of them present only once. This sequence joins TRBV19 and TRBJ2-3, with no clear D. Sequencing was done on a sample of peripheral blood. The sequence came from a man at least 80 years old with COVID-19, enrolled during active disease. The CDR3 here is CASSIGSADTQYF. CDR3 DNA: TGTGCCAGTAGTATAGGTTCTGCAGATACGCAGTATTTT. The full variable domain, completed using reference TRBV19 and TRBJ2-3, is DGGITQSPKYLFRKEGQNVTLSCEQNLNHDAMYWYRQDPGQGLRLIYYSQIVNDFQKGDIAEGYSVSREKKESFPLTVTSAQKNPTAFYLCASSIGSADTQYFGPGTRLTVL.